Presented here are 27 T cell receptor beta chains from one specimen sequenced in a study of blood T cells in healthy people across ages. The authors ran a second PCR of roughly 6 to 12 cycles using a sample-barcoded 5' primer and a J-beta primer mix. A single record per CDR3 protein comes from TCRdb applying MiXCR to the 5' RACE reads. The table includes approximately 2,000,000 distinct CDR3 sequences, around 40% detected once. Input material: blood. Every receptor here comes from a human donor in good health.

The CDR3 coding sequence is TGTGCCACCAGCAGCTTCGCCGACTATGGCTACACCTTC. Protein: CATSSFADYGYTF. This chain uses TRBV15 with TRBJ1-2; D uncertain. Germline V gene sequence: CDR1 LNHNV, CDR2 YYDKDF (reference sequence). This CDR3 region has 13 residues. V lost 3 bases to trimming and J lost 3 bases, with 8 bases between them.

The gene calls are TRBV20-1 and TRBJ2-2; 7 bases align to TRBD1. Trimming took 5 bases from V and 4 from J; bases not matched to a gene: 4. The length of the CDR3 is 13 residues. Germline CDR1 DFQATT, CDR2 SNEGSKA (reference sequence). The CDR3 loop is CSAQRDSTGELFF. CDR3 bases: TGCAGTGCTCAACGGGACAGCACCGGGGAGCTGTTTTTT.

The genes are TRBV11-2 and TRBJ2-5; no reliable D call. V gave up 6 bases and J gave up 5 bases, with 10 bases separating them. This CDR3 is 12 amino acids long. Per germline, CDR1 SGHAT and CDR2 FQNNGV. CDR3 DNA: TGTGCCAGCAGTGCGGTCCGGGAGACCCAGTACTTC. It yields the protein CASSAVRETQYF.

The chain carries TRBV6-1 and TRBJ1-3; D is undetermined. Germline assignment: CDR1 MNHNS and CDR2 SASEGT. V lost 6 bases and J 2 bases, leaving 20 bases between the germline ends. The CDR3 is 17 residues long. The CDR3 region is CASRLGWVRPAGNTIYF. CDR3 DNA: TGTGCCAGCAGGCTGGGTTGGGTGAGACCCGCTGGAAACACCATATATTTT.

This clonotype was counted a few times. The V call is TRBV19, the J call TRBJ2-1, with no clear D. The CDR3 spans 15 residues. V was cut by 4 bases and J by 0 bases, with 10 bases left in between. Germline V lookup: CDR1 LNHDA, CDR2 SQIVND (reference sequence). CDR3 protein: CASSKLGHSYNEQFF. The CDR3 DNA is TGTGCCAGTAGTAAACTGGGCCACTCCTACAATGAGCAGTTCTTC.

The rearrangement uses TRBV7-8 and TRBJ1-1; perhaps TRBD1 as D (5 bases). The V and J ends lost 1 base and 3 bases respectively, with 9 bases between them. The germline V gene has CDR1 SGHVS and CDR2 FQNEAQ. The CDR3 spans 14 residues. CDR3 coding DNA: TGTGCCAGCAGCTTAGAGGCAGGGCACACTGAAGCTTTCTTT. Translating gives CASSLEAGHTEAFF.

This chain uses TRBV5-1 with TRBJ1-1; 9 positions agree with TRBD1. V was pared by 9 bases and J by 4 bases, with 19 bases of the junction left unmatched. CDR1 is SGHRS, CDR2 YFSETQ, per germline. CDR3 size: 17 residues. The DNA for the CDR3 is TGCGCCAACACCGATCGGTACAGGGGGCGCGGAAGCACTGAAGCTTTCTTT. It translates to CANTDRYRGRGSTEAFF. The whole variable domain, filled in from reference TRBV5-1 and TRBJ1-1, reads KAGVTQTPRYLIKTRGQQVTLSCSPISGHRSVSWYQQTPGQGLQFLFEYFSETQRNKGNFPGRFSGRQFSNSRSEMNVSTLELGDSALYLCANTDRYRGRGSTEAFFGQGTRLTVV.

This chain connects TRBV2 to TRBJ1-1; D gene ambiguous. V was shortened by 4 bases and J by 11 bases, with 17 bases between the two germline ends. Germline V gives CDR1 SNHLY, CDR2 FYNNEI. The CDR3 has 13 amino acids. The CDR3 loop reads CASSVQELTRAFF. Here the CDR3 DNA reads TGTGCCAGCAGTGTTCAGGAGCTGACAAGGGCTTTCTTT.

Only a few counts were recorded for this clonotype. The CDR3 DNA sequence: TGTGCCAGCAGTTTCCAGGACGCTTATAGCAATCAGCCCCAGCATTTT. Encoded protein: CASSFQDAYSNQPQHF. V and J are TRBV28 and TRBJ1-5, with D unclear. CDR3 length: 16 amino acids. Germline CDR1 is MDHEN and CDR2 is SYDVKM. V lost 3 bases and J 0 bases, leaving 12 bases between the germline ends.

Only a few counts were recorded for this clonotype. The CDR3 protein is CSVELGQFNYGYTF. CDR3 DNA sequence: TGCAGCGTTGAACTAGGACAGTTCAACTATGGCTACACCTTC. V gene TRBV29-1 combines with J gene TRBJ1-2; D may be TRBD1 (6 bases). V was trimmed by 2 bases and J by 2 bases, leaving 12 bases between them. This CDR3 is 14 amino acids long. CDR1 is SQVTM, CDR2 ANQGSEA, per germline.

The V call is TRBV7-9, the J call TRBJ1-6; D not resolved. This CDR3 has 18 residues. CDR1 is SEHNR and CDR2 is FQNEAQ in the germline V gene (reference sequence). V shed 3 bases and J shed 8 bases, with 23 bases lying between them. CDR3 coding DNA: TGTGCCAGCAGCTTCAACCCGAGGGTTACAAGGTCCGATTCACCCCTCCACTTT. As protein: CASSFNPRVTRSDSPLHF.

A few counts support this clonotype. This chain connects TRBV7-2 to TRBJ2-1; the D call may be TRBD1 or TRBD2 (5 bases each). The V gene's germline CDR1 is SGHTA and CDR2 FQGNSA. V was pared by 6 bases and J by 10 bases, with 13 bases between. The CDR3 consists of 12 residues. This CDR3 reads CASRGPGGEQFF. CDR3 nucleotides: TGTGCCAGCAGGGGACCCGGTGGGGAGCAGTTCTTC.

The CDR3 spells CASSPQQGPTYEQYF. DNA for the CDR3: TGTGCCAGCAGCCCCCAACAGGGTCCCACCTACGAGCAGTACTTC. This chain uses TRBV5-6 with TRBJ2-7; D perhaps matches TRBD1 (6 bases). V was cut by 4 bases and J by 2 bases, with 16 bases left in between. This CDR3 is built from 15 residues. CDR1 SGHDT and CDR2 YYEEEE come from the germline V gene.

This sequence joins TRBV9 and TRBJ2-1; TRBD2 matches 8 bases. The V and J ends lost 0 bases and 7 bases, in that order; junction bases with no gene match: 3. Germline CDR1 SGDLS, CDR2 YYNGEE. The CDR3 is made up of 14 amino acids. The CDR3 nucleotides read TGTGCCAGCAGCGTAGTTCGGGGGGGGAATGAGCAGTTCTTC. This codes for CASSVVRGGNEQFF.

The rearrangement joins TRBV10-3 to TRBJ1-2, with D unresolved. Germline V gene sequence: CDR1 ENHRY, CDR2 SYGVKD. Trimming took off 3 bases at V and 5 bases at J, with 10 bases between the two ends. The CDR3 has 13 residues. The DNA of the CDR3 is TGTGCCATCAGTGAAGTCGGAGGTTATGGCTACACCTTC. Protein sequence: CAISEVGGYGYTF.

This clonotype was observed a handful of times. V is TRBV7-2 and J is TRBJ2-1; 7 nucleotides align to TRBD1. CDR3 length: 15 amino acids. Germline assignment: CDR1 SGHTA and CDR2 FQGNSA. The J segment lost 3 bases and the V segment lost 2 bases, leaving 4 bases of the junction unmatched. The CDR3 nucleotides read TGTGCCAGCAGCTTACGGGACAGCCTCTACAATGAGCAGTTCTTC. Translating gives CASSLRDSLYNEQFF.

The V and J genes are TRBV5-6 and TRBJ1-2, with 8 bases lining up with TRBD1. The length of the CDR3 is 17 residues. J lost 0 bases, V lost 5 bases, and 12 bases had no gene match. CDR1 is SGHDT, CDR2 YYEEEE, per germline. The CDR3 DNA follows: TGTGCCAGCAGGTACGGGACAGGAGGGAACACTAACTATGGCTACACCTTC. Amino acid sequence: CASRYGTGGNTNYGYTF. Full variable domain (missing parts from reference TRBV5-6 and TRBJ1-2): DAGVTQSPTHLIKTRGQQVTLRCSPKSGHDTVSWYQQALGQGPQFIFQYYEEEERQRGNFPDRFSGHQFPNYSSELNVNALLLGDSALYLCASRYGTGGNTNYGYTFGSGTRLTVV.

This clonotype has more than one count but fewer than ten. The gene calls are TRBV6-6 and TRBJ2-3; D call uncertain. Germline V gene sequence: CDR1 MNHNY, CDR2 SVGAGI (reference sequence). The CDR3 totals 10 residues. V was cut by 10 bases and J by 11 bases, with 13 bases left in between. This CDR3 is CATYSRWQYF. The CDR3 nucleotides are TGTGCCACCTACTCGCGCTGGCAGTATTTT.

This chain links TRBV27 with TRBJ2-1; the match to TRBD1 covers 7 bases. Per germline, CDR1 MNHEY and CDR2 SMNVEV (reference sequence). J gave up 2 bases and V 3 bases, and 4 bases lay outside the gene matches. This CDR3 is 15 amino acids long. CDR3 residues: CASSLRGPTYNEQFF. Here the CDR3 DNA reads TGTGCCAGCAGTTTGAGGGGGCCCACCTACAATGAGCAGTTCTTC.

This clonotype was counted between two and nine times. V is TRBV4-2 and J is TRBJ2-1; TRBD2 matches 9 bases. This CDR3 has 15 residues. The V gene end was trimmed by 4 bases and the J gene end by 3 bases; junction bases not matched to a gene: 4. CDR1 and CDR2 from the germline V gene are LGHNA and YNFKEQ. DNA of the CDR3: TGTGCCAGCAGCCCGAGCGGGGGGTTCTACAATGAGCAGTTCTTC. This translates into CASSPSGGFYNEQFF.

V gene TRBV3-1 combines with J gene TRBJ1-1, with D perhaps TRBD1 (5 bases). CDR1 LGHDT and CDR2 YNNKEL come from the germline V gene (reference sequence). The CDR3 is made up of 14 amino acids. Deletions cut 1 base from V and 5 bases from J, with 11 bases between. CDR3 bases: TGTGCCAGCAGCCAAGTCAGGGTGGGGACTGAAGCTTTCTTT. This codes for CASSQVRVGTEAFF.

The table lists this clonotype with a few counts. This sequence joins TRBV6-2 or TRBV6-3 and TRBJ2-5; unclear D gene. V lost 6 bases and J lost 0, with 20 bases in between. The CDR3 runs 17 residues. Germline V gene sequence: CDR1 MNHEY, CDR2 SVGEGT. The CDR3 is CASRLGKGARYQETQYF. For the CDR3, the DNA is TGTGCCAGCAGACTCGGAAAAGGCGCACGGTACCAAGAGACCCAGTACTTC.

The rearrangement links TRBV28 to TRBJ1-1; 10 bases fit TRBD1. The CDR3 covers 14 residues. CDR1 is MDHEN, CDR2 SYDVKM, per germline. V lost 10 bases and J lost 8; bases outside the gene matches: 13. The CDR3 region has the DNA TGTGCCAACAGAGTGACAGGGGGCTTCAAAGAAGCTTTCTTT. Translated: CANRVTGGFKEAFF.

CDR3 DNA: TGTGCCAGCAAAGTGGTGAGGGTTAATTCACCCCTCCACTTT. Its translation is CASKVVRVNSPLHF. The chain employs TRBV5-8 and TRBJ1-6; D is undetermined. CDR3 length equals 14 residues. CDR1 and CDR2 (germline): SGHTS, YDEGEE. Between the trimmed V and J ends, which lost 6 bases and 6 bases, there was a span of 13 bases. The full variable domain, completed using reference TRBV5-8 and TRBJ1-6, is EAGVTQSPTHLIKTRGQQATLRCSPISGHTSVYWYQQALGLGLQFLLWYDEGEERNRGNFPPRFSGRQFPNYSSELNVNALELEDSALYLCASKVVRVNSPLHFGNGTRLTVT.

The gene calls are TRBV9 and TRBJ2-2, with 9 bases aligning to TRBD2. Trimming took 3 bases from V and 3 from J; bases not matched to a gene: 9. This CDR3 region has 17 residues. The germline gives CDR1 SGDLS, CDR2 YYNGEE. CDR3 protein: CASSASLAGAYTGELFF. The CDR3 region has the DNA TGTGCCAGCAGCGCCTCCTTAGCGGGGGCTTACACCGGGGAGCTGTTTTTT.

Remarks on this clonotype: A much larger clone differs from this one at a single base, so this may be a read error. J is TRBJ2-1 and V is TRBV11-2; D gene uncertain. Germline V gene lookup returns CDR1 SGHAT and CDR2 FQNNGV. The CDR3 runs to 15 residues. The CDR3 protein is CANSPGLSSYNEQFF. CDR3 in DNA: TGTGCCAACAGCCCCGGATTGAGCTCCTACAATGAGCAGTTCTTC.

The CDR3: CASSLALWSAEQFF. CDR3 sequence (DNA): TGCGCCAGCAGCTTGGCCCTTTGGTCAGCCGAGCAGTTCTTC. The chain joins TRBV5-1 to TRBJ2-1; no clear D gene. V gave up 0 bases and J gave up 10 bases, with 14 bases separating them. CDR3 length: 14 residues. CDR1 is SGHRS, CDR2 YFSETQ, per germline.